A selection of T cell receptor beta chains follows, all from one sample in a study of blood T cell repertoires in COVID-19. Sequencing used immunoSEQ multiplex PCR; TCRdb keeps in-frame clones, though not all of them. Of 300,000 or so clones detected, about nine tenths appear once; the ten largest clones hold 10%. The sample comprised PBMCs or T cells enriched from blood (not recorded which). Receptor source: a woman between 18 and 29 years old who had recovered from COVID-19. Both conserved end residues are part of each CDR3. The order of the fields is J gene, D gene, V gene, clone size, CDR3 protein, CDR3 DNA. The D gene is left open where the match is weak. Only some rows state a clone size, as once, few, many or a class for expanded clones.

TRBJ2-5,TRBD2,TRBV4-1,-,CASSQERTGTSGMVQYF,TGCGCCAGCAGCCAAGAGCGGACCGGGACTAGCGGGATGGTCCAGTACTTC
TRBJ1-4,-,TRBV2,once,CASLPGAGGKLFF,TGTGCCAGCCTTCCCGGGGCGGGAGGTAAACTGTTTTTT
TRBJ1-1,TRBD1,TRBV7-2,-,CASSLGQGTEAFF,TGTGCCAGCAGCTTGGGACAGGGTACTGAAGCTTTCTTT
TRBJ1-4,-,TRBV15,-,CATSSTLPGRVEKLFF,TGTGCCACCAGCAGTACCCTCCCGGGCAGGGTGGAAAAACTGTTTTTT
TRBJ2-1,-,TRBV19,-,CASSVRDNEQFF,TGTGCCAGTAGTGTCAGGGACAATGAGCAGTTCTTC
TRBJ2-1,TRBD2,TRBV3-1/TRBV3-2,-,CASSQVSGGGNEQFF,TGTGCCAGCAGCCAAGTCAGCGGGGGAGGCAATGAGCAGTTCTTC
TRBJ2-3,-,TRBV7-9,-,CASSLTGPSTDTQYF,TGTGCCAGCAGCCTTACAGGGCCTAGCACAGATACGCAGTATTTT
TRBJ2-7,TRBD2,TRBV19,-,CASSIQRDYEQYF,TGTGCCAGTAGTATACAGCGGGACTACGAGCAGTACTTC
TRBJ2-1,TRBD2,TRBV10-3,-,CAISGMGTSGLHDEQFF,TGTGCCATCAGTGGAATGGGGACTAGCGGCCTACATGATGAGCAGTTCTTC
TRBJ1-2,-,TRBV2,-,CASSGPLMTNYGYTF,TGTGCCAGCAGTGGGCCCTTGATGACTAACTATGGCTACACCTTC
TRBJ1-2,-,TRBV5-4,few,CASSRDTSLGYTF,TGTGCCAGCAGCCGGGACACGTCTCTGGGCTACACCTTC
TRBJ1-2,TRBD1,TRBV5-4,-,CASFKAGGGIDYGYTF,TGTGCCAGCTTTAAAGCCGGAGGGGGCATAGACTATGGCTACACCTTC
TRBJ2-7,-,TRBV9,-,CASSVGSGGPYEQYF,TGTGCCAGCAGCGTAGGTAGCGGAGGACCCTACGAGCAGTACTTC
TRBJ2-2,TRBD1,TRBV19,-,CASWDRGSTGELFF,TGTGCCAGTTGGGACAGGGGATCCACCGGGGAGCTGTTTTTT
TRBJ1-1,-,TRBV9,once,CASGDGGTEAFF,TGTGCCAGCGGCGACGGGGGGACTGAAGCTTTCTTT
TRBJ1-1,-,TRBV11-2,once,CASSWGRGSEAFF,TGTGCCAGCAGCTGGGGTCGGGGTTCTGAAGCTTTCTTT
TRBJ1-5,-,TRBV7-9,-,CASSPPTRYSNQPQHF,TGTGCCAGCAGCCCGCCTACGAGGTATAGCAATCAGCCCCAGCATTTT
TRBJ1-1,TRBD1,TRBV5-1,-,CASRLTGADEAFF,TGCGCCAGCAGACTGACAGGGGCAGATGAAGCTTTCTTT
TRBJ1-3,TRBD1,TRBV7-3,-,CASSLQGAGNTIYF,TGTGCCAGCAGCCTTCAGGGGGCTGGAAACACCATATATTTT
TRBJ2-1,-,TRBV21-1,-,CASSTGLLTEGLNNEQFF,TGTGCCAGCAGCACCGGTTTGTTGACAGAGGGACTGAACAATGAGCAGTTCTTC
TRBJ1-2,TRBD1,TRBV3-1/TRBV3-2,-,CASSPTGDPSYGYTF,TGTGCCAGCAGTCCCACAGGGGACCCGTCCTATGGCTACACCTTC
TRBJ2-5,-,TRBV25-1,-,CASSEPGLKRETQYF,TGTGCCAGCAGTGAACCCGGACTAAAGAGGGAGACCCAGTACTTC
TRBJ2-7,-,TRBV3-1/TRBV3-2,once,CASSLRQAYEQYF,TGTGCCAGCAGCCTCAGACAAGCCTACGAGCAGTACTTC
TRBJ1-1,-,TRBV4-1,-,CASSQEADVGGEAFF,TGCGCCAGCAGCCAGGAAGCCGACGTGGGAGGTGAAGCTTTCTTT
TRBJ2-7,-,TRBV5-4,-,CASSLGANDPYEQYF,TGTGCCAGCAGCTTGGGGGCGAACGATCCCTACGAGCAGTACTTC
TRBJ1-6,-,TRBV10-3,-,CAIRTGSNNSPLHF,TGTGCCATCAGAACAGGGTCTAATAATTCACCCCTCCACTTT
TRBJ1-1,-,TRBV28,-,CASSPPGQMNTEAFF,TGTGCCAGCAGTCCACCGGGACAAATGAACACTGAAGCTTTCTTT
TRBJ2-3,TRBD2,TRBV7-9,once,CASSSGRGTDTQYF,TGTGCCAGCAGCTCCGGGAGGGGCACAGATACGCAGTATTTT
TRBJ2-5,TRBD1,TRBV24-1,-,CATSGQKGAGETQYF,TGTGCCACCAGTGGGCAGAAGGGGGCAGGAGAGACCCAGTACTTC
TRBJ1-5,-,TRBV2,-,CASSELLSRDQPQHF,TGTGCCAGCAGTGAGTTGCTGAGCCGCGATCAGCCCCAGCATTTT
TRBJ2-5,TRBD2,TRBV3-1/TRBV3-2,-,CASSQGTSGGAMETQYF,TGTGCCAGCAGCCAAGGGACTAGCGGGGGGGCCATGGAGACCCAGTACTTC
TRBJ2-7,-,TRBV28,-,CASSLIGGTYEQYF,TGTGCCAGCAGTCTTATCGGGGGAACCTACGAGCAGTACTTC
TRBJ1-4,-,TRBV19,-,CASSIGGSANEKLFF,TGTGCCAGTAGTATCGGGGGTTCGGCTAATGAAAAACTGTTTTTT
TRBJ2-5,TRBD1,TRBV18,-,CASSPPSGGGQETQYF,TGTGCCAGCTCACCACCGTCAGGGGGCGGACAAGAGACCCAGTACTTC
TRBJ2-7,-,TRBV3-1/TRBV3-2,-,CASSRGGEQYF,TGTGCCAGCAGCAGGGGCGGCGAGCAGTACTTC
TRBJ2-3,TRBD2,TRBV4-1,-,CASSQEALTSGGTDTQYF,TGCGCCAGCAGCCAAGAGGCCCTGACTAGCGGGGGCACAGATACGCAGTATTTT
TRBJ1-2,-,TRBV10-3,-,CAISAGQPRSYTF,TGTGCCATCAGTGCTGGACAGCCCCGCAGCTACACCTTC
TRBJ2-5,TRBD2,TRBV11-2,-,CASSLDGLAGGTGQETQYF,TGTGCCAGCAGCCTAGACGGACTAGCGGGGGGCACGGGTCAAGAGACCCAGTACTTC
TRBJ2-1,-,TRBV28,once,CASSLRLASYNEQFF,TGTGCCAGCAGTTTAAGGCTAGCCTCCTACAATGAGCAGTTCTTC
TRBJ1-2,TRBD1,TRBV28,-,CASRQTGSASNYGYTF,TGTGCCAGCAGACAGACAGGGAGTGCATCTAACTATGGCTACACCTTC
TRBJ1-3,-,TRBV28,few,CASSTLDIGNTIYF,TGTGCCAGCAGTACCTTAGATATAGGAAACACCATATATTTT
TRBJ2-1,-,TRBV28,once,CASVGAARSTEQFF,TGTGCCAGCGTAGGGGCGGCTAGGTCTACAGAGCAGTTCTTC
TRBJ1-2,TRBD1,TRBV19,once,CASRRTGMFRGYTF,TGTGCCAGTAGACGGACAGGGATGTTTCGAGGCTACACCTTC
TRBJ2-3,TRBD1,TRBV5-4,once,CASSSSTGGGTDTQYF,TGTGCCAGCAGCTCGTCGACAGGGGGGGGGACAGATACGCAGTATTTT
TRBJ1-2,-,TRBV6-1,-,CASSERGGSETRSYGYTF,TGTGCCAGCAGTGAAAGGGGAGGCAGCGAGACCCGATCCTATGGCTACACCTTC
TRBJ2-7,-,TRBV5-1,-,CASSLSRPLSYEQYF,TGCGCCAGCAGCTTGAGCAGGCCCCTCTCCTACGAGCAGTACTTC
TRBJ1-5,-,TRBV7-2,-,CASSLGQPYQPQHF,TGTGCCAGCAGCTTAGGACAGCCCTATCAGCCCCAGCATTTT
TRBJ1-3,TRBD1,TRBV7-9,-,CASSSRQGLSGNTIYF,TGTGCCAGCAGCTCCCGACAGGGCTTATCTGGAAACACCATATATTTT
TRBJ2-7,TRBD1,TRBV28,-,CASSVTGQGAYEQYF,TGTGCCAGCAGTGTTACGGGACAGGGGGCCTACGAGCAGTACTTC
TRBJ2-3,TRBD2,TRBV24-1,-,CATSAAIPSGGRGTDTQYF,TGTGCCACCAGTGCCGCAATTCCTAGCGGGGGGAGAGGCACAGATACGCAGTATTTT
TRBJ2-1,TRBD2,TRBV5-4,-,CASSWQLAVSYNEQFF,TGTGCCAGCAGCTGGCAACTAGCGGTGTCCTACAATGAGCAGTTCTTC
TRBJ1-3,-,TRBV5-5,-,CASSLNEAYSGNTIYF,TGTGCCAGCAGCTTGAACGAGGCTTACTCTGGAAACACCATATATTTT
TRBJ1-2,TRBD1,TRBV10-2,-,CASSRDRGRGYTF,TGCGCCAGCAGTCGGGACAGGGGCCGTGGCTACACCTTC
TRBJ2-5,TRBD1,TRBV5-3,once,CARSAGQVGSKEETQYF,TGTGCCAGAAGCGCCGGACAGGTCGGCTCGAAGGAAGAGACCCAGTACTTC
TRBJ1-2,-,TRBV11-2,-,CASSPQPRTVNYGYTF,TGTGCCAGCAGCCCCCAACCACGGACAGTTAACTATGGCTACACCTTC